There are a few counts of the clone carrying this T cell receptor (beta chain). The antigen remains unidentified. This specimen comes from a study of response to subunit inactivated influenza vaccine. The study's findings and limits: Few new T cells, the authors suggested, are recruited by each seasonal influenza vaccination.

Each CDR3 protein gets one entry after TCRdb re-called the RT-PCR reads with MiXCR. Of over 750,000 distinct CDR3 sequences detected, around 21% appear once; the ten largest clones hold more than 8.5%. The CDR3 has 16 residues. The germline V gene has CDR1 LNHNV and CDR2 YYDKDF (reference sequence). Trimming removed 1 base from V and 3 bases from J, with 13 bases in between. The sequenced sample was PBMCs from blood, obtained more than 4 days after vaccination. The chain combines TRBV15 with TRBJ2-1, with D possibly matching TRBD2 (5 bases). The origin of this receptor is a man aged 45-65 years who received an inactivated influenza vaccine. This CDR3 reads CATSRVRAAGYNEQFF. CDR3 DNA: TGTGCCACCAGCAGAGTGCGGGCCGCTGGCTACAATGAGCAGTTCTTC.